These T cell receptor beta chains were read from a single sample in a study of CD8 T cells in ankylosing spondylitis. MiXCR, run by TCRdb on the 5' RACE reads, gives a single entry per CDR3 protein. The sample lists over 700,000 distinct CDR3 sequences; under 20% were seen once. Sequenced material: blood, either unsorted or a sorted T cell fraction (not recorded which). Every receptor here comes from a male donor with ankylosing spondylitis. CDR3s include the opening cysteine and the closing phenylalanine or tryptophan. A D gene is named only where the DNA matches it firmly. Only part of the rows carry a size: once, few, many, or a class if the clone is expanded.

V	J	D	size	DNA	CDR3
TRBV18	TRBJ2-7	TRBD1	-	TGTGCCAGCTCACCTTATTCCGGGACAGGGTATTCCTACGAGCAGTACTTC	CASSPYSGTGYSYEQYF
TRBV28	TRBJ2-3	TRBD1	few	TGTGCCAGCTACCCCCTGGGACAGGGAACAGATACGCAGTATTTT	CASYPLGQGTDTQYF
TRBV24-1	TRBJ2-5	TRBD1	-	TGTGCCACCAGTGATCCATCCGGGACAGGGACGGGTGGGGAGACCCAGTACTTC	CATSDPSGTGTGGETQYF
TRBV4-2	TRBJ2-4	-	-	TGTGCCAGCAGCCGAGGGGGGACAGTATTAGCCAAAAACATTCAGTACTTC	CASSRGGTVLAKNIQYF
TRBV7-8	TRBJ2-3	TRBD1	-	TGTGCCAGCAGCTACCCGACAGGGGGCGAAAGCACAGATACGCAGTATTTT	CASSYPTGGESTDTQYF
TRBV20-1	TRBJ2-7	TRBD2	-	TGCAGTGCTTCCGGGACTAGCGCCGAGCAGTACTTC	CSASGTSAEQYF
TRBV4-1	TRBJ2-1	TRBD2	few	TGCGCCAGCGCACTAGCGGCAAGCTCCTACAATGAGCAGTTCTTC	CASALAASSYNEQFF
TRBV24-1	TRBJ2-5	TRBD1	-	TGTGCCACCAGTGACTGGGGACAGGCATCCCAAGAGACCCAGTACTTC	CATSDWGQASQETQYF
TRBV12-3/TRBV12-4	TRBJ2-1	TRBD2	few	TGTGCCAGCAGTTCAGGACTAGCGGGGGGGCGTTTCTTC	CASSSGLAGGRFF
TRBV3-1	TRBJ1-2	-	few	TGTGCCAGCAGCCCGGGACCGGGGCGCTATGGCTACACCTTC	CASSPGPGRYGYTF
TRBV10-3	TRBJ1-2	TRBD1	-	TGTGCCATTGGACAGGCCGATAACTATGGCTACACCTTC	CAIGQADNYGYTF
TRBV18	TRBJ1-1	-	few	TGTGCCAGCTCAGGGACCAGGGTGTCCATGAACACTGAAGCTTTCTTT	CASSGTRVSMNTEAFF
TRBV9	TRBJ2-7	-	few	TGTGCCAGCAGCGTAGCGGTGGGACAAGCCTACGAGCAGTACTTC	CASSVAVGQAYEQYF
TRBV20-1	TRBJ1-1	-	-	TGCAGTGCCGTGCATAGGGACTGGCGGTATGAAGCTTTCTTT	CSAVHRDWRYEAFF
TRBV15	TRBJ2-4	TRBD2	-	TGTGCCACCAGCAGAGTTTTTGCGGGAGGGCCCAAAAACATTCAGTACTTC	CATSRVFAGGPKNIQYF
TRBV5-1	TRBJ2-7	TRBD2	-	TGCGCCAGCAGCCCCTTAGCGGGAGAGGGAAAGTACGAGCAGTACTTC	CASSPLAGEGKYEQYF
TRBV30	TRBJ2-3	-	few	TGTGCCTGGAGTTCGGCAGGGGGGCCAGATACGCAGTATTTT	CAWSSAGGPDTQYF
TRBV7-9	TRBJ1-2	-	-	TGTGCCAGCAGCCCAGTCATACATGGCTACACCTTC	CASSPVIHGYTF